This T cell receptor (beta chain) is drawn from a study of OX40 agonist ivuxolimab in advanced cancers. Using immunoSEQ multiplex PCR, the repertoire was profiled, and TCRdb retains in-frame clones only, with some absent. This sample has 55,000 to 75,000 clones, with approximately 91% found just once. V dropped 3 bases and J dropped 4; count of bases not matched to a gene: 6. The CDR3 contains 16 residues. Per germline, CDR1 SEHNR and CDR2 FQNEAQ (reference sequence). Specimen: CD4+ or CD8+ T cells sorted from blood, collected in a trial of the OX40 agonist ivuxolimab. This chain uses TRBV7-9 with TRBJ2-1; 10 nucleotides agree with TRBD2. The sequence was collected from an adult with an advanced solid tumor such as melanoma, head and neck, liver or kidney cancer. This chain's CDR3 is CASSLSSGRVYNEQFF. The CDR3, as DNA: TGTGCCAGCAGCTTGTCTAGCGGGAGAGTATACAATGAGCAGTTCTTC.